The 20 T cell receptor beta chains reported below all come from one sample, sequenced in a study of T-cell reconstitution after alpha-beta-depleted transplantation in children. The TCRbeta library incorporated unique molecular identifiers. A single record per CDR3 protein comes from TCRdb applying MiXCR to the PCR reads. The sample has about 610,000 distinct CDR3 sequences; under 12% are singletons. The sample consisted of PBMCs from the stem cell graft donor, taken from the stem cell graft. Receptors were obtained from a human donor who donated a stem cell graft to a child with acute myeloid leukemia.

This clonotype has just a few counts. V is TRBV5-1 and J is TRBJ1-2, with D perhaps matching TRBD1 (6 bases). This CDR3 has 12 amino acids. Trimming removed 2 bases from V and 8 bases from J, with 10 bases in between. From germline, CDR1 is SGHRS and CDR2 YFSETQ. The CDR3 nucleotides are TGCGCCAGCAGCTTAGGGGGAATGGGCTACACCTTC. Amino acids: CASSLGGMGYTF.

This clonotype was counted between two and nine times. The CDR3 DNA sequence: TGCAGCGTTGAAATCCGGGGTAGCGATACGCAGTATTTT. Protein product: CSVEIRGSDTQYF. The chain recombines TRBV29-1 with TRBJ2-3; perhaps TRBD2 as D (5 bases). CDR3 length: 13 amino acids. V gave up 2 bases and J gave up 6 bases, with 12 bases separating them. CDR1 and CDR2 (germline): SQVTM, ANQGSEA.

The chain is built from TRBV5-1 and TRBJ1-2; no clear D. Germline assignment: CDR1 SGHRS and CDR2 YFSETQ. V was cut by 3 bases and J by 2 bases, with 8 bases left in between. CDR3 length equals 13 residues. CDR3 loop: CASSYDTNYGYTF. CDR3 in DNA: TGCGCCAGCAGCTATGACACCAACTATGGCTACACCTTC.

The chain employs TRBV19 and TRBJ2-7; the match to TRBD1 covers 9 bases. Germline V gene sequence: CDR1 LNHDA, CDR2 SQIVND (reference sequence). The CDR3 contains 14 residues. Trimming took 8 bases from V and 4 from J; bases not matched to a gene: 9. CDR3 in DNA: TGTGCCAGTGCCTGGGGGACAGGGCTGTACGAGCAGTACTTC. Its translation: CASAWGTGLYEQYF.

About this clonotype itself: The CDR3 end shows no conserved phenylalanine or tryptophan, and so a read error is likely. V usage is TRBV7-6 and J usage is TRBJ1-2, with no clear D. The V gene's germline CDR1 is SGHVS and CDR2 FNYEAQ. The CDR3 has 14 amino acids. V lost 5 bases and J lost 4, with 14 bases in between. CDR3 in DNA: TGTGCCAGCAGCCTCGCCCCGGGGTCCTATGGCTACACCTGC. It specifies CASSLAPGSYGYTC.

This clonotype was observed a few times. The CDR3 DNA reads TGTGCCAGCAGCTTGGGTCGGACCGATGAAGCTTTCTTT. Protein product: CASSLGRTDEAFF. The V call is TRBV5-6, the J call TRBJ1-1; D not certain. The CDR3 length is 13 residues. The germline CDR1 and CDR2 sequences are SGHDT and YYEEEE. V was trimmed by 0 bases and J by 7 bases, leaving 10 bases between them.

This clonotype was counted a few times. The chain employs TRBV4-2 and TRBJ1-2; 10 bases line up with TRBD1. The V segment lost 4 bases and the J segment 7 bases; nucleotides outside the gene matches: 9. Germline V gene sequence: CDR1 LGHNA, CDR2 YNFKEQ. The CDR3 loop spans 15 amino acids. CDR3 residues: CASSLQGTGDIGYTF. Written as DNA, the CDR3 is TGTGCCAGCAGCCTGCAGGGGACAGGGGATATTGGCTACACCTTC.

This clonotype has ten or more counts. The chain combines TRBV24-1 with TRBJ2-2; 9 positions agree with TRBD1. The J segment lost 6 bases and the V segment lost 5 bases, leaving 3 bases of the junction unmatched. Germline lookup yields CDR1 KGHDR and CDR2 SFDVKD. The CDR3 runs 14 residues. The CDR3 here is CATSGTGDAGELFF. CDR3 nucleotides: TGTGCCACCAGTGGGACAGGGGACGCCGGGGAGCTGTTTTTT.

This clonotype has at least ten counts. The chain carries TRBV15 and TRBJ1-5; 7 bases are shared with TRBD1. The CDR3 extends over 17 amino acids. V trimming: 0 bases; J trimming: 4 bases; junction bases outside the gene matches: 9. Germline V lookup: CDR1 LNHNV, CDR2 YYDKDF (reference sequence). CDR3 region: CATSRDPKTGFNQPQHF. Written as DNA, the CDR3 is TGTGCCACCAGCAGAGATCCAAAGACAGGGTTTAATCAGCCCCAGCATTTT.

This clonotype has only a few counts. The chain's CDR3 is CASSPGGHSGNTIYF. The CDR3 DNA reads TGTGCCAGCAGTCCCGGAGGGCACTCTGGAAACACCATATATTTT. The rearrangement joins TRBV3-1 to TRBJ1-3; D is unclear. Germline assignment: CDR1 LGHDT and CDR2 YNNKEL (reference sequence). V was clipped by 6 bases and J by 0 bases, with 12 bases between them. This CDR3 contains 15 residues.

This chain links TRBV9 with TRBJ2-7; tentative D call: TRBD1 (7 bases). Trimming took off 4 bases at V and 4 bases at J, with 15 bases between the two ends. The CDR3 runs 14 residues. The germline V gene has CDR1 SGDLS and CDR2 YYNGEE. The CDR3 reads CASSLGPGGYEQYF. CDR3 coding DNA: TGTGCCAGCAGCCTAGGCCCAGGGGGGTACGAGCAGTACTTC.

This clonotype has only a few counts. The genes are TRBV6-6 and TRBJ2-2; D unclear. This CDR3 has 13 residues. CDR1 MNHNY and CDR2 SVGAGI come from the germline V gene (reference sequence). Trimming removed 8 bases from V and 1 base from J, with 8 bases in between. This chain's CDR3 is CASGSENTGELFF. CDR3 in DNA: TGTGCCAGCGGATCAGAGAACACCGGGGAGCTGTTTTTT.

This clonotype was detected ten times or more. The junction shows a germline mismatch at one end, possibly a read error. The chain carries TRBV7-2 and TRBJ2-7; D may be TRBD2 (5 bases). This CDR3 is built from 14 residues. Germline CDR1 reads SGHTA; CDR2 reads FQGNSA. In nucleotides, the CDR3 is TGCGCCAGCAGCTTGCGGACTTCCTCCTACGAGCAGTACTTC. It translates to CASSLRTSSYEQYF.

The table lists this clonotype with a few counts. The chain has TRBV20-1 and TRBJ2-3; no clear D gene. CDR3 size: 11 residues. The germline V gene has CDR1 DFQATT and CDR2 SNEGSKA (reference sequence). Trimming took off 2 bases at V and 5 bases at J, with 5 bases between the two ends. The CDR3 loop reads CSARLVDTQYF. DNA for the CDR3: TGCAGTGCTAGACTAGTAGATACGCAGTATTTT.

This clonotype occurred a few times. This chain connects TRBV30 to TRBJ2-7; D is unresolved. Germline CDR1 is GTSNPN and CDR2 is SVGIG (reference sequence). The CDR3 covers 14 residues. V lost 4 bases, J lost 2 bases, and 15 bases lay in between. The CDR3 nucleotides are TGTGCCTGGACCCTGGGTTCTTTGCCCTACGAGCAGTACTTC. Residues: CAWTLGSLPYEQYF.

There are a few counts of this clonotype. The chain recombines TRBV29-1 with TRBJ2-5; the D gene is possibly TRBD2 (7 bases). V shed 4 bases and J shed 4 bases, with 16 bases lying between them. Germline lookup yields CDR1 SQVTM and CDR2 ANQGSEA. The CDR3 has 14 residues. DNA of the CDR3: TGCAGCGTTGCCAAGGGAGGGGGAAGAGAGACCCAGTACTTC. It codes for CSVAKGGGRETQYF.

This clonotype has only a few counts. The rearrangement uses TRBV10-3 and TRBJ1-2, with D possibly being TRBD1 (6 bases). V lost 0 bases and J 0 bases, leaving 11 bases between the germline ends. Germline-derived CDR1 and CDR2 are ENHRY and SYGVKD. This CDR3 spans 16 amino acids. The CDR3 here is CAISESAGQPNYGYTF. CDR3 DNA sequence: TGTGCCATCAGTGAGTCAGCTGGACAGCCTAACTATGGCTACACCTTC.

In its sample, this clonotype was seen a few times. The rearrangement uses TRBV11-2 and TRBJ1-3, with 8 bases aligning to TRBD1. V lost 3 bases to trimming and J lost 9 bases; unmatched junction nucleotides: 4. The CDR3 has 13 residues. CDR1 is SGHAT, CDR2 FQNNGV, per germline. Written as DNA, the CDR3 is TGTGCCAGCAGCTTTCGACAGGGGACCACCATATATTTT. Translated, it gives CASSFRQGTTIYF.

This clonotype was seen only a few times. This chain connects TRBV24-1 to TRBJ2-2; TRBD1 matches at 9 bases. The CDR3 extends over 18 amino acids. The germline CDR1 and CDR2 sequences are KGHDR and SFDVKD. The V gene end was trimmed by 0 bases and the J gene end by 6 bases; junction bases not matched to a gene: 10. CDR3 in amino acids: CATSDLAPGQGTPGELFF. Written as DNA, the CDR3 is TGTGCCACCAGTGATTTGGCTCCGGGACAGGGCACCCCCGGGGAGCTGTTTTTT.

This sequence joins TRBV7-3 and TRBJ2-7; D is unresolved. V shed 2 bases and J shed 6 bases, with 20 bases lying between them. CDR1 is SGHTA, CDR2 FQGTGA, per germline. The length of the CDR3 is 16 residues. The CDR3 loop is CASSLVPLYWITEQYF. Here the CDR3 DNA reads TGTGCCAGCAGCTTAGTGCCACTATACTGGATTACCGAGCAGTACTTC.